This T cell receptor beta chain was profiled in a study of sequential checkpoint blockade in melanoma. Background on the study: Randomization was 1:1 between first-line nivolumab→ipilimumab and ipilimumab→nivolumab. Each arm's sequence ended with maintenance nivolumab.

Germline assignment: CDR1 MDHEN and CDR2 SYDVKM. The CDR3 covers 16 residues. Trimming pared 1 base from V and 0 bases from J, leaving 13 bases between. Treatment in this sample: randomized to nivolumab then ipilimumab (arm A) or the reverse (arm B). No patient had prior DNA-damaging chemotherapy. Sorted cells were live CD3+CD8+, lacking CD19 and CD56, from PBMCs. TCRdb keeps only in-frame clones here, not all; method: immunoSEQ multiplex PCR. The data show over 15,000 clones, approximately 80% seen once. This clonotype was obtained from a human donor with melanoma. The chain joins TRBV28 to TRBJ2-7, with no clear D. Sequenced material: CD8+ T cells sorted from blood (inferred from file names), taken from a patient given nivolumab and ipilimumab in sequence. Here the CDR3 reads CASSLFYGLSSYEQYF. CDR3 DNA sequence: TGTGCCAGCAGTTTATTTTACGGTTTGAGCTCCTACGAGCAGTACTTC.